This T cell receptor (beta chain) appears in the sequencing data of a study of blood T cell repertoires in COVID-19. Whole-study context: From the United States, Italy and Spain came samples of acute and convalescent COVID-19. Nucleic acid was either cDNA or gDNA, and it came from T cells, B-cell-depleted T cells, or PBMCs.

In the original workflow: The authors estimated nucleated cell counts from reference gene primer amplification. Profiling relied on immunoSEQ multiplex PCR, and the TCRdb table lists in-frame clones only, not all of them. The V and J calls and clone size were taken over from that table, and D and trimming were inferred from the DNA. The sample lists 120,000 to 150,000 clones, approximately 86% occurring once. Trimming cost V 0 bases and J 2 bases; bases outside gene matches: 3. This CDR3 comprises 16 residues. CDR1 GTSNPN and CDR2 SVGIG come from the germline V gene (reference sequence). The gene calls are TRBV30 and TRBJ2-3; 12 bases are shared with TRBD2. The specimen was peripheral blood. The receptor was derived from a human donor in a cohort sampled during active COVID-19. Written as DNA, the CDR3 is TGTGCCTGGAGTGTTCCTAGCGGGGGGGCCACAGATACGCAGTATTTT. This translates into CAWSVPSGGATDTQYF.